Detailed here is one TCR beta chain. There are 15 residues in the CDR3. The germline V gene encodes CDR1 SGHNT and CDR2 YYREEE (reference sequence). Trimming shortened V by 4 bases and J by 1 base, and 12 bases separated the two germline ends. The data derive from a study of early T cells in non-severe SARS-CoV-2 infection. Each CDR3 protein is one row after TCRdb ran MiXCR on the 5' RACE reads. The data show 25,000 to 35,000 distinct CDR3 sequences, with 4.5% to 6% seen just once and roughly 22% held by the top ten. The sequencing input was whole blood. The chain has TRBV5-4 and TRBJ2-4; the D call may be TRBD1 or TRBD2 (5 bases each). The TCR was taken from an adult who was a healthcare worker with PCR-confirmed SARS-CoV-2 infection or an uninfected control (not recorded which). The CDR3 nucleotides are TGTGCCAGCAGCCCACCCGGGACGGCCAAAAACATTCAGTACTTC. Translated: CASSPPGTAKNIQYF.